Presented here are 21 T cell receptor beta chains from one specimen sequenced in a study of cytomegalovirus exposure and HLA in healthy donors. PCR was performed using 60 Vbeta and 13 Jbeta primers. Data came from immunoSEQ multiplex PCR; TCRdb stores just in-frame clones and leaves some out. This repertoire includes 100,000 or so clones. Material: PBMCs. These receptors came from a woman in her thirties in good health and CMV-seronegative.

This chain uses TRBV7-3 with TRBJ2-6; 10 nucleotides agree with TRBD1. The CDR3 is 17 residues long. V lost 5 bases, J lost 2 bases, and 6 bases stayed unmatched. Germline CDR1 and CDR2: SGHTA and FQGTGA. CDR3 in amino acids: CASSADRGAPGANVLTF. The CDR3 DNA reads TGTGCCAGCAGCGCGGACAGGGGGGCTCCTGGGGCCAACGTCCTGACTTTC.

The chain links TRBV5-1 to TRBJ2-7, with D possibly TRBD1 on 7 matching bases. Germline CDR1 SGHRS, CDR2 YFSETQ. Deletions cut 0 bases from V and 3 bases from J, with 22 bases between. The CDR3 covers 18 residues. The CDR3 DNA reads as TGCGCCAGCAGCTTGGAGGGGGGCCTGACAGGGTTCGTCTACGAGCAGTACTTC. Amino acid sequence: CASSLEGGLTGFVYEQYF.

The rearrangement links TRBV4-2 to TRBJ2-2; TRBD2 matches 11 bases. Germline V gives CDR1 LGHNA, CDR2 YNFKEQ. The CDR3 spans 18 residues. J was trimmed by 2 bases and V by 0 bases; bases with no gene match: 5. The CDR3 DNA follows: TGTGCCAGCAGCCAAGATCCTAGCGGGGGGCATAACACCGGGGAGCTGTTTTTT. It specifies CASSQDPSGGHNTGELFF.

The rearrangement uses TRBV11-1 and TRBJ2-7, with 8 bases fitting TRBD2. Germline V gene data show CDR1 as SGHAT and CDR2 as FQDESV (reference sequence). The CDR3 extends over 14 amino acids. Trimming cost V 1 base and J 4 bases; bases outside gene matches: 3. The CDR3 DNA sequence: TGTGCCAGCAGCTTAGGTGCGGGAGGATACGAGCAGTACTTC. Its protein is CASSLGAGGYEQYF. Together with reference TRBV11-1 and TRBJ2-7, the CDR3 gives the full variable domain: EAEVAQSPRYKITEKSQAVAFWCDPISGHATLYWYRQILGQGPELLVQFQDESVVDDSQLPKDRFSAERLKGVDSTLKIQPAELGDSAMYLCASSLGAGGYEQYFGPGTRLTVT.

The rearrangement joins TRBV13 to TRBJ2-7; D unclear. V lost 5 bases, J lost 1 base, and 15 bases lay in between. This CDR3 comprises 15 residues. Per the germline V gene, CDR1 is PRHDT and CDR2 is FYEKMQ (reference sequence). CDR3 sequence: CASSPQALRSYEQYF. CDR3 in DNA: TGTGCCAGCAGCCCTCAAGCACTCCGATCCTACGAGCAGTACTTC. Variable domain in full (rest from reference TRBV13 and TRBJ2-7): AAGVIQSPRHLIKEKRETATLKCYPIPRHDTVYWYQQGPGQDPQFLISFYEKMQSDKGSIPDRFSAQQFSDYHSELNMSSLELGDSALYFCASSPQALRSYEQYFGPGTRLTVT.

The V gene is TRBV29-1, the J gene TRBJ1-1; unclear D gene. The germline V gene has CDR1 SQVTM and CDR2 ANQGSEA. V was pared by 7 bases and J by 0 bases, with 15 bases between. The CDR3 runs 14 residues. CDR3 region: CSAGGRGMNTEAFF. CDR3 bases: TGCAGCGCCGGTGGGAGAGGCATGAACACTGAAGCTTTCTTT. Variable domain in full (rest from reference TRBV29-1 and TRBJ1-1): SAVISQKPSRDICQRGTSLTIQCQVDSQVTMMFWYRQQPGQSLTLIATANQGSEATYESGFVIDKFPISRPNLTFSTLTVSNMSPEDSSIYLCSAGGRGMNTEAFFGQGTRLTVV.

The gene calls are TRBV30 and TRBJ1-6, with D unclear. V lost 2 bases to trimming and J lost 14 bases, with 16 bases between them. The length of the CDR3 is 13 residues. The germline V gene has CDR1 GTSNPN and CDR2 SVGIG (reference sequence). CDR3 in amino acids: CAWSRDEALSLHF. CDR3 nucleotides: TGTGCCTGGAGTCGGGATGAGGCCTTATCCCTCCACTTT.

This chain links TRBV9 with TRBJ2-7; 9 bases are shared with TRBD1. Germline V gene sequence: CDR1 SGDLS, CDR2 YYNGEE. The CDR3 length is 11 residues. V gave up 7 bases and J gave up 5 bases; unmatched junction bases: 1. In DNA form, the CDR3 reads TGTGCCAGCGGGGACAGGGACGAGCAGTACTTC. This translates into CASGDRDEQYF. The complete variable domain, with remaining parts taken from reference TRBV9 and TRBJ2-7, reads DSGVTQTPKHLITATGQRVTLRCSPRSGDLSVYWYQQSLDQGLQFLIQYYNGEERAKGNILERFSAQQFPDLHSELNLSSLELGDSALYFCASGDRDEQYFGPGTRLTVT.

The chain couples TRBV18 to TRBJ2-3; tentative D call: TRBD2 (5 bases). Trimming took 3 bases from V and 6 from J, leaving 10 bases between them. The CDR3 covers 13 residues. Germline V lookup: CDR1 KGHSH, CDR2 LQKENI. CDR3 coding DNA: TGTGCCAGCTCACCCTATCCGGGGGATACGCAGTATTTT. Translated: CASSPYPGDTQYF.

The chain combines TRBV28 with TRBJ2-5, with no clear D. Trimming took 6 bases from V and 1 from J, leaving 9 bases between them. This CDR3 spans 13 amino acids. Germline assignment: CDR1 MDHEN and CDR2 SYDVKM. CDR3 amino acids: CASSRAIQETQYF. In DNA, the CDR3 is TGTGCCAGCAGCCGAGCTATCCAAGAGACCCAGTACTTC. Looking up the rest from reference TRBV28 and TRBJ2-5 gives the full variable domain: DVKVTQSSRYLVKRTGEKVFLECVQDMDHENMFWYRQDPGLGLRLIYFSYDVKMKEKGDIPEGYSVSREKKERFSLILESASTNQTSMYLCASSRAIQETQYFGPGTRLLVL.

The chain combines TRBV5-1 with TRBJ1-2, with unresolved D. The V end was cut by 0 bases, the J end by 5 bases, with 8 bases between. Germline CDR1 reads SGHRS; CDR2 reads YFSETQ. This CDR3 has 13 amino acids. CDR3 amino acids: CASSLDSIYGYTF. CDR3 DNA sequence: TGCGCCAGCAGCTTGGACAGCATTTATGGCTACACCTTC.

This chain connects TRBV5-4 to TRBJ2-7, with D possibly being TRBD2 (5 bases). Germline CDR1 and CDR2: SGHNT and YYREEE (reference sequence). V lost 2 bases, J lost 1 base, and 7 bases lay in between. The CDR3 has 13 residues. CDR3 region: CASSFGGSYEQYF. The CDR3, as DNA: TGTGCCAGCAGCTTCGGCGGGTCCTACGAGCAGTACTTC. Supplemented by reference TRBV5-4 and TRBJ2-7, the full variable domain reads ETGVTQSPTHLIKTRGQQVTLRCSSQSGHNTVSWYQQALGQGPQFIFQYYREEENGRGNFPPRFSGLQFPNYSSELNVNALELDDSALYLCASSFGGSYEQYFGPGTRLTVT.

The V call is TRBV15, the J call TRBJ1-2; possible D gene TRBD1, 6 bases. Germline V gene lookup returns CDR1 LNHNV and CDR2 YYDKDF (reference sequence). V lost 0 bases and J lost 6, with 14 bases in between. The CDR3 is 15 amino acids. The CDR3 reads CATSRDPIQGHGYTF. In DNA, the CDR3 is TGTGCCACCAGCAGAGATCCTATACAGGGACATGGCTACACCTTC.

The chain joins TRBV28 to TRBJ2-3; 8 nucleotides agree with TRBD2. Germline V lookup: CDR1 MDHEN, CDR2 SYDVKM. The ends lost 1 base at V and 3 bases at J; junction bases unmatched: 3. The CDR3 contains 15 residues. The CDR3 DNA is TGTGCCAGCAGTTTATTCTTAGCGGGAACAGATACGCAGTATTTT. It encodes CASSLFLAGTDTQYF.

This rearrangement joins TRBV6-1 to TRBJ2-7, with 8 bases fitting TRBD2. CDR3 length: 15 amino acids. Per germline, CDR1 MNHNS and CDR2 SASEGT. J was trimmed by 3 bases and V by 6 bases; bases with no gene match: 10. The CDR3 region is CASRSLAGGSYEQYF. The CDR3 DNA reads as TGTGCCAGCAGATCGCTAGCGGGCGGGAGCTACGAGCAGTACTTC.

The rearrangement uses TRBV5-1 and TRBJ1-2; maybe TRBD1 (6 bases). This CDR3 is 15 amino acids long. Germline CDR1 reads SGHRS; CDR2 reads YFSETQ. Trimming removed 4 bases at V and 6 bases at J, with 19 bases between. The CDR3 sequence: CASSPEGGRDHGYTF. In nucleotides, the CDR3 is TGCGCCAGCAGCCCGGAGGGGGGGCGAGACCATGGCTACACCTTC.

This sequence joins TRBV27 and TRBJ1-5, with D maybe TRBD1 (5 bases). Germline assignment: CDR1 MNHEY and CDR2 SMNVEV (reference sequence). This CDR3 is 15 amino acids long. V was shortened by 6 bases and J by 5 bases, with 17 bases between the two germline ends. CDR3 sequence reads: CASRSWGSMDQPQHF. The CDR3 region has the DNA TGTGCCAGCAGATCTTGGGGCAGCATGGATCAGCCCCAGCATTTT.

The chain is built from TRBV29-1 and TRBJ2-2; 12 bases are shared with TRBD1. Looked up from germline, CDR1 is SQVTM and CDR2 is ANQGSEA. V lost 4 bases and J lost 8; bases outside the gene matches: 11. The CDR3 extends over 16 amino acids. The CDR3 DNA is TGCAGCGTTGGGGCACCGGGACAGGGGGCCTTTGGGGAGCTGTTTTTT. This encodes CSVGAPGQGAFGELFF.

This chain connects TRBV7-9 to TRBJ2-3, with D possibly TRBD1 on 5 matching bases. V dropped 4 bases and J dropped 4 bases, with 9 bases sitting between them. This CDR3 comprises 13 residues. Looked up from germline, CDR1 is SEHNR and CDR2 is FQNEAQ (reference sequence). CDR3 nucleotides: TGTGCCAGCAGCTCAGGGTCCGCAGATACGCAGTATTTT. Its protein product is CASSSGSADTQYF.

The chain carries TRBV9 and TRBJ1-1, with a possible D match to TRBD1 (5 bases). This CDR3 is built from 12 residues. From germline, CDR1 is SGDLS and CDR2 YYNGEE. The V gene lost 5 bases and the J gene lost 1 base, with 6 bases spanning the gap. DNA of the CDR3: TGTGCCAGCAGTCAGGGGAACACTGAAGCTTTCTTT. It is translated as CASSQGNTEAFF.

The genes are TRBV2 and TRBJ2-7; TRBD1 agrees at 9 bases. The CDR3 runs to 13 residues. The trim removed 9 bases at V and 5 bases at J, leaving 8 bases unmatched. In germline, CDR1 is SNHLY, CDR2 FYNNEI. The DNA of the CDR3 is TGTGCCAGGGTGGGGACAGGGCCCGACGAGCAGTACTTC. Translating it yields CARVGTGPDEQYF. The whole variable domain, filled in from reference TRBV2 and TRBJ2-7, reads EPEVTQTPSHQVTQMGQEVILRCVPISNHLYFYWYRQILGQKVEFLVSFYNNEISEKSEIFDDQFSVERPDGSNFTLKIRSTKLEDSAMYFCARVGTGPDEQYFGPGTRLTVT.